This TCR beta chain was retrieved from a study of beta chain features in type 1 diabetes. Expressed TCRB transcripts got sequenced, as all isolated RNA was reverse transcribed. Assay: immunoSEQ multiplex PCR; the TCRdb copy retains only in-frame clones and omits some. This sample carries about 360,000 clones, around an eighth of them seen once, and the ten largest clones take approximately 0.015%. Germline values: CDR1 SGHTA, CDR2 FQGTGA. CDR3 length: 15 amino acids. J was trimmed by 1 base and V by 3 bases; bases with no gene match: 3. The genes are TRBV7-3 and TRBJ2-3; 8 bases are a match to TRBD2. This receptor was taken from a man in his late teens or twenties in good health. Sequenced: naive CD4+ T cells from blood. CDR3 DNA: TGTGCCAGCAGCTTTTGGCGGGGGGGCACAGATACGCAGTATTTT. Encoded protein: CASSFWRGGTDTQYF.